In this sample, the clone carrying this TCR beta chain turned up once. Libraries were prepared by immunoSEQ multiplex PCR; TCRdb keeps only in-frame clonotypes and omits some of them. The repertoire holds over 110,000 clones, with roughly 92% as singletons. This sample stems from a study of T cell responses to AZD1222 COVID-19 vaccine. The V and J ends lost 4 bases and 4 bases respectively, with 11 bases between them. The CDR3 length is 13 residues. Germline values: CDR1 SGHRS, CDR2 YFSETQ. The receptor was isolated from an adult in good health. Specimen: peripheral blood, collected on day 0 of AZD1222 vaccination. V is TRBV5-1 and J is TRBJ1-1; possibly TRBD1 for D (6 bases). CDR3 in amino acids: CASSGVGGTEAFF. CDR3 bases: TGCGCCAGCAGCGGAGTAGGGGGCACTGAAGCTTTCTTT.